Below are 19 T cell receptor beta chains sequenced from a single sample in a study of blood T cells in healthy people across ages (dated by TCRdb to the mid-2010s). Receptors were amplified or captured by 5' RACE. Reads for this sample came from an Illumina HiSeq 2500. A second PCR of about 6 to 11 cycles was run with a J-beta primer mix and a sample-barcoded 5' primer. The public sequencing data were trimmed at Q25 with fastp and processed into clonotypes with MiXCR by TCRdb, which kept only in-frame beta chains. One record per CDR3 amino acid sequence lists the most common genes and DNA. The sample table records hundreds of thousands of distinct CDR3 sequences; roughly half of these occur just once. The ten largest clonotypes hold roughly 13% of the sample. Sequencing was performed on blood. The receptors here all came from an elderly woman in good health.

With regard to this clonotype: This could be a read error, since a much larger clone is one nucleotide away. The chain joins TRBV7-9 to TRBJ2-7, with 9 positions matching TRBD1. The CDR3 is 16 amino acids. Germline CDR1 SEHNR, CDR2 FQNEAQ (reference sequence). CDR3 region: CVSSLVSGQGPYEQYF. The CDR3 nucleotides read TGTGTCAGCAGCTTAGTATCCGGACAGGGGCCCTACGAGCAGTACTTC.

Of note for this clonotype: A junction end diverges from the germline sequence, so it may reflect a read error. V usage is TRBV2 and J usage is TRBJ1-6; D unresolved. The CDR3 spans 11 residues. Germline lookup yields CDR1 SNHLY and CDR2 FYNNEI. The CDR3 bases are TGTGCCAGCCACGAAAATTCGCCCCCCCACTTT. Protein product: CASHENSPPHF.

A note on this clonotype: This may come from a read error, since a much larger clone is one base off. The J gene is TRBJ2-1, the V gene TRBV7-9; D call uncertain. Germline loops: CDR1 SEHNR, CDR2 FQNEAQ (reference sequence). The CDR3 totals 16 residues. The DNA for the CDR3 is TGTGCCAGCAGCTTAGCGGTCAGGAGACCCTACAGTGAGCAGTTCTTC. Translating it yields CASSLAVRRPYSEQFF.

With respect to this clonotype: A read error may explain this, as a much larger clone is one base away. The J gene is TRBJ2-3, the V gene TRBV25-1; D may be TRBD2 (5 bases). CDR1 is MGHDK, CDR2 SYGVNS, per germline. This CDR3 is 16 amino acids long. CDR3 in DNA: TGTGCCAGCACGCAGAGAGGACTCGCTAGCACAGAGACGCAGTATTTT. Translation gives CASTQRGLASTETQYF. The whole variable domain, filled in from reference TRBV25-1 and TRBJ2-3, reads EADIYQTPRYLVIGTGKKITLECSQTMGHDKMYWYQQDPGMELHLIHYSYGVNSTEKGDLSSESTVSRIRTEHFPLTLESARPSHTSQYLCASTQRGLASTETQYFGPGTRLTVL.

The chain links TRBV7-9 to TRBJ2-3; possibly TRBD2 for D (5 bases). The CDR3 loop spans 14 amino acids. With 0 bases removed from V and 6 bases from J, the gap between germline ends came to 10 bases. Per germline, CDR1 SEHNR and CDR2 FQNEAQ (reference sequence). The CDR3 region is CASSLARGGDTQYF. Written as DNA, the CDR3 is TGTGCCAGCAGCTTAGCTCGCGGCGGGGATACGCAGTATTTT. Combining the CDR3 with reference TRBV7-9 and TRBJ2-3 gives the whole variable domain DTGVSQNPRHKITKRGQNVTFRCDPISEHNRLYWYRQTLGQGPEFLTYFQNEAQLEKSRLLSDRFSAERPKGSFSTLEIQRTEQGDSAMYLCASSLARGGDTQYFGPGTRLTVL.

There are many counts of this clonotype. This chain uses TRBV4-2 with TRBJ2-7, with unresolved D. This CDR3 spans 15 amino acids. CDR1 LGHNA and CDR2 YNFKEQ come from the germline V gene. Trimming stripped 0 bases from V and 0 bases from J, with 9 bases between. CDR3 protein: CASSQDTGLSYEQYF. CDR3 DNA: TGTGCCAGCAGCCAAGATACGGGCCTCTCCTACGAGCAGTACTTC.

The sample holds a few counts of this clonotype. The chain couples TRBV10-3 to TRBJ1-2; 7 bases match TRBD1. Germline lookup yields CDR1 ENHRY and CDR2 SYGVKD. The CDR3 loop spans 13 amino acids. Losses at the gene ends were 10 bases for V and 2 bases for J; bases not matched to a gene: 7. For the CDR3, the DNA is TGTGCCAGCGAGGGACAGATCAACTATGGCTACACCTTC. This encodes CASEGQINYGYTF.

This clonotype was counted at least ten times. The chain carries TRBV7-2 and TRBJ2-3; possible D gene TRBD1, 5 bases. V dropped 3 bases and J dropped 4 bases, with 14 bases sitting between them. CDR3 length: 15 residues. CDR1 is SGHTA and CDR2 is FQGNSA in the germline V gene. CDR3 amino acids: CASSLLGVYADTQYF. CDR3 DNA sequence: TGTGCCAGCAGCTTGTTAGGGGTCTACGCAGATACGCAGTATTTT.

Note on this clonotype: One end of the junction is discordant with germline, which a read error may explain. The gene calls are TRBV7-2 and TRBJ1-2; TRBD1 agrees at 8 bases. There are 16 residues in the CDR3. Germline values: CDR1 SGHTA, CDR2 FQGNSA. The CDR3 DNA reads TGCGCCAGCAGCCAAGTATGGGGACAGGCTGACTATGGCTACACCTTC. Its translation: CASSQVWGQADYGYTF.

There are many counts of this clonotype. This sequence joins TRBV6-6 and TRBJ2-7; the match to TRBD2 covers 14 bases. The CDR3 is made up of 15 amino acids. With V trimmed by 6 bases and J by 4 bases, 5 bases remained unmatched. The germline gives CDR1 MNHNY, CDR2 SVGAGI (reference sequence). In nucleotides, the CDR3 is TGTGCCAGCAGAGGGACTAGCGGGAGTGGGTACGAGCAGTACTTC. Its protein is CASRGTSGSGYEQYF.

The chain employs TRBV5-1 and TRBJ1-2; 8 nucleotides match TRBD1. Germline lookup yields CDR1 SGHRS and CDR2 YFSETQ. CDR3 length: 15 residues. J was trimmed by 5 bases and V by 6 bases; bases with no gene match: 12. DNA for the CDR3: TGCGCCAGCATCTGGGAGGGCAGGGGGCTTTATGGCTACACCTTC. It encodes CASIWEGRGLYGYTF. The full variable domain, with the rest looked up from reference TRBV5-1 and TRBJ1-2, is KAGVTQTPRYLIKTRGQQVTLSCSPISGHRSVSWYQQTPGQGLQFLFEYFSETQRNKGNFPGRFSGRQFSNSRSEMNVSTLELGDSALYLCASIWEGRGLYGYTFGSGTRLTVV.

This clonotype was counted a few times. The chain uses TRBV20-1 and TRBJ2-7, with TRBD2 identical over 13 bases. Germline lookup yields CDR1 DFQATT and CDR2 SNEGSKA (reference sequence). CDR3 length: 14 residues. V trimming: 2 bases; J trimming: 7 bases; junction bases outside the gene matches: 5. CDR3: CSARLTSGRSEQYF. The CDR3 nucleotides are TGCAGTGCTAGATTGACTAGCGGGAGGAGTGAGCAGTACTTC.

This clonotype was seen just once. V usage is TRBV10-3 and J usage is TRBJ1-3; D gene unclear. Germline values: CDR1 ENHRY, CDR2 SYGVKD. The CDR3 totals 14 residues. With 6 bases removed from V and 0 bases from J, the gap between germline ends came to 9 bases. As DNA, the CDR3 is TGTGCCATCAGAGGGCTTGGCTCTGGAAACACCATATATTTT. It translates to CAIRGLGSGNTIYF.

The sample holds a few counts of this clonotype. The chain combines TRBV5-1 with TRBJ2-5; TRBD1 aligns across 10 bases. J lost 4 bases, V lost 4 bases, and 7 bases had no gene match. The V gene's germline CDR1 is SGHRS and CDR2 YFSETQ. There are 15 residues in the CDR3. This CDR3 reads CASSPQRTGGETQYF. CDR3 nucleotides: TGCGCCAGCAGCCCACAACGGACAGGGGGAGAGACCCAGTACTTC.

This clonotype was recorded many times. The rearrangement uses TRBV3-1 and TRBJ2-1; no firm D call. The V gene's germline CDR1 is LGHDT and CDR2 YNNKEL (reference sequence). There are 14 residues in the CDR3. V lost 2 bases, J lost 7 bases, and 12 bases lay in between. The CDR3 is CASSQIASSNEQFF. Here the CDR3 DNA reads TGTGCCAGCAGCCAAATCGCGTCCTCGAATGAGCAGTTCTTC.

This chain uses TRBV11-2 with TRBJ1-1, with D unclear. V lost 1 base to trimming and J lost 6 bases, with 9 bases between them. CDR3 length: 13 amino acids. In germline, CDR1 is SGHAT, CDR2 FQNNGV. The CDR3 reads CASSLGDRPEAFF. The CDR3 DNA reads as TGTGCCAGCAGCTTAGGAGACCGACCTGAAGCTTTCTTT.

This clonotype was recorded many times. This chain joins TRBV20-1 and TRBJ2-3, with D tentatively TRBD1 (5 bases). Trimming took 6 bases from V and 3 from J, leaving 10 bases between them. Germline V lookup: CDR1 DFQATT, CDR2 SNEGSKA (reference sequence). CDR3 length: 12 residues. The CDR3 nucleotides are TGCAGTGCCCCTAAGGGGACAGATACGCAGTATTTT. It encodes CSAPKGTDTQYF.

The J gene is TRBJ2-2, the V gene TRBV12-3 or TRBV12-4; D might be TRBD1 (6 bases). V lost 6 bases, J lost 5 bases, and 10 bases lay in between. CDR3 length: 13 residues. The CDR3 DNA is TGTGCCAGCAGGCGGACAGAGACCGGGGAGCTGTTTTTT. Its translation: CASRRTETGELFF.

The genes are TRBV7-2 and TRBJ2-3; D uncertain. The CDR3 is 15 amino acids. The germline gives CDR1 SGHTA, CDR2 FQGNSA. V lost 5 bases to trimming and J lost 2 bases, with 14 bases between them. CDR3 sequence: CASSLEHGPTDTQYF. As DNA, the CDR3 is TGTGCCAGCAGCCTCGAGCACGGCCCCACAGATACGCAGTATTTT.